The 2 T cell receptor beta chains listed next were all sequenced from one sample in a study of blood T cell repertoires in COVID-19. The data were produced by immunoSEQ multiplex PCR, yet TCRdb's version contains in-frame clones alone and is incomplete. This table has over 80,000 clones, 75% to 85% appearing once. Sample: peripheral blood. These receptor sequences come from a woman aged 65 to 85 with acute or convalescent COVID-19.

The chain links TRBV6-4 to TRBJ2-3; 7 bases align to TRBD1. Germline CDR1 reads MRHNA; CDR2 reads SNTAGT. CDR3 length: 14 amino acids. V was pared by 3 bases and J by 1 base, with 1 base of the junction left unmatched. The CDR3 sequence: CASSEGQGTDTQYF. The DNA for the CDR3 is TGTGCCAGCAGTGAAGGACAGGGCACAGATACGCAGTATTTT.

V is TRBV9 and J is TRBJ1-1, with TRBD1 matching over 10 bases. The CDR3 is made up of 14 amino acids. V shed 4 bases, J shed 5 bases, and the junction held 5 bases outside the gene matches. Germline loops: CDR1 SGDLS, CDR2 YYNGEE. The CDR3 DNA reads as TGTGCCAGCAGCTCTCGACAGGGGGCAACTGAAGCTTTCTTT. Protein: CASSSRQGATEAFF.